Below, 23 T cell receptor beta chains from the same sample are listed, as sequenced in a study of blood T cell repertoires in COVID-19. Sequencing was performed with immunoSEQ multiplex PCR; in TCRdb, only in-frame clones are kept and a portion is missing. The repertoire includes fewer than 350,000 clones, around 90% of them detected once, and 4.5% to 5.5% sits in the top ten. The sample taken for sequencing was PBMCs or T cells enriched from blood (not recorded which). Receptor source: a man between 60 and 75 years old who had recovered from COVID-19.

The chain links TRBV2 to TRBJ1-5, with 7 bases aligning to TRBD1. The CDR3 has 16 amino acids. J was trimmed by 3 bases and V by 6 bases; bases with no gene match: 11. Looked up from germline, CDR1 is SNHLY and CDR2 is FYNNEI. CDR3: CASRRGQGRDNQPQHF. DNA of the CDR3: TGTGCCAGCAGGAGGGGGCAGGGAAGGGACAATCAGCCCCAGCATTTT.

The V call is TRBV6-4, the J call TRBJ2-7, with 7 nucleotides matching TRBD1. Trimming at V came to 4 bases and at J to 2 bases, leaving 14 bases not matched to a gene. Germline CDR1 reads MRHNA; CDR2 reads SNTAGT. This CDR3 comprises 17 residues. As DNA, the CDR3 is TGTGCCAGCAGTGTTCGAGCTTGGGACAGAGTCACCTACGAGCAGTACTTC. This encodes CASSVRAWDRVTYEQYF.

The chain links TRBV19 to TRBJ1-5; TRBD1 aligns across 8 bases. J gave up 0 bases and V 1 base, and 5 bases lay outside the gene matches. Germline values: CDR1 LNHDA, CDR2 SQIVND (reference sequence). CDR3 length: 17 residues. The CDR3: CASSIVQGALSNQPQHF. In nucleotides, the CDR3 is TGTGCCAGTAGTATAGTCCAGGGGGCCCTTAGCAATCAGCCCCAGCATTTT.

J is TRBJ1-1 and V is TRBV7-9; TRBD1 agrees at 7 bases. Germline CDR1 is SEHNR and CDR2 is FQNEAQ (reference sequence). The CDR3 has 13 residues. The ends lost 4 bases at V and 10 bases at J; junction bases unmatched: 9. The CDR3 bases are TGTGCCAGCAGCTCATCGACAGGGCTGGGAGCTTTCTTT. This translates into CASSSSTGLGAFF.

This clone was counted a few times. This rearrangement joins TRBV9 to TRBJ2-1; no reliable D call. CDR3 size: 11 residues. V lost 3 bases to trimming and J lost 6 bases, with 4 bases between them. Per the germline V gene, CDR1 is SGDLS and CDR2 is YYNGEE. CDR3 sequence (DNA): TGTGCCAGCAGCGCCCGCAATGAGCAGTTCTTC. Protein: CASSARNEQFF.

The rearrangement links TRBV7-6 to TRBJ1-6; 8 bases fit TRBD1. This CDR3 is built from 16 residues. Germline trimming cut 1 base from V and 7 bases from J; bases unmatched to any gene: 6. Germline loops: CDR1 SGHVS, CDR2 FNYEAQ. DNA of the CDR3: TGTGCCAGCAGCTTAGGGACAGGGAGCTTGAATTCACCCCTCCACTTT. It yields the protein CASSLGTGSLNSPLHF.

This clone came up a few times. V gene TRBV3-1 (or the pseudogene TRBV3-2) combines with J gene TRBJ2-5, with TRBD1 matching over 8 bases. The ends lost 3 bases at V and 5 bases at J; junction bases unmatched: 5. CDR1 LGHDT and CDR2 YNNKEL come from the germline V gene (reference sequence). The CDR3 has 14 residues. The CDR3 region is CASSQRTGQETQYF. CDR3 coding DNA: TGTGCCAGCAGCCAGCGGACAGGGCAGGAGACCCAGTACTTC.

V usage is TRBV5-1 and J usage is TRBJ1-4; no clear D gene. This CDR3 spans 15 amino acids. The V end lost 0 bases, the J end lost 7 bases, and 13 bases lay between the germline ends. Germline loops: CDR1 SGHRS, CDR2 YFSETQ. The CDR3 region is CASSLEAAAGEKLFF. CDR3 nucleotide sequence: TGCGCCAGCAGCTTGGAGGCCGCTGCGGGTGAAAAACTGTTTTTT.

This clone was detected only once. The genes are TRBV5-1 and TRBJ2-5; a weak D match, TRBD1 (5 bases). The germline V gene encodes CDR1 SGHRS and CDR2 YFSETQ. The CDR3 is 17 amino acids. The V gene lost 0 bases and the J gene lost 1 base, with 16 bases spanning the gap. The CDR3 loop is CASSLGLVARAQETQYF. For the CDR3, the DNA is TGCGCCAGCAGCTTGGGTTTAGTGGCCAGGGCCCAAGAGACCCAGTACTTC.

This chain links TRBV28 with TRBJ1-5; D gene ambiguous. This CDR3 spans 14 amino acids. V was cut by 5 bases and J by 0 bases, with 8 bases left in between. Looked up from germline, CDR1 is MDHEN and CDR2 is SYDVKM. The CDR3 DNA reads TGTGCCAGCAGTCCAGTGAATAGCAATCAGCCCCAGCATTTT. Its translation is CASSPVNSNQPQHF.

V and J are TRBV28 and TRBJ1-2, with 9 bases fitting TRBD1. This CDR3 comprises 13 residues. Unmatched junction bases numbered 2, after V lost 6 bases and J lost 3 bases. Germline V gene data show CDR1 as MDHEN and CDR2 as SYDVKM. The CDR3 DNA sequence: TGTGCCAGCAGAGACAGGGGGTACTATGGCTACACCTTC. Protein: CASRDRGYYGYTF.

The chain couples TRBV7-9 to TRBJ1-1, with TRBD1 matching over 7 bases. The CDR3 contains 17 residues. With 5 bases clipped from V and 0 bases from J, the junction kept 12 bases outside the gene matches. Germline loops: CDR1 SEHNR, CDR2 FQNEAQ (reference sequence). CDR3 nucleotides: TGTGCCAGCAGCCCCCGGACAGGACTGAATATGAACACTGAAGCTTTCTTT. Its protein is CASSPRTGLNMNTEAFF.

CDR3: CASSQVFTDTQYF. CDR3 in DNA: TGTGCCAGCAGCCAAGTCTTTACAGATACGCAGTATTTT. The chain carries TRBV3-1 (or the pseudogene TRBV3-2) and TRBJ2-3; D is ambiguous. Germline V gene data show CDR1 as LGHDT and CDR2 as YNNKEL (reference sequence). Trimming stripped 1 base from V and 3 bases from J, with 5 bases between. The CDR3 consists of 13 residues.

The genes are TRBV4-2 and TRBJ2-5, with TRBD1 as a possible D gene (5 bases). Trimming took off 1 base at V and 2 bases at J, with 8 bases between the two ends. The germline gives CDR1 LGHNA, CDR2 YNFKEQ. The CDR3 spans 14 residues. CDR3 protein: CASSQVAGQETQYF. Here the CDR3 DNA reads TGTGCCAGCAGCCAAGTTGCAGGGCAAGAGACCCAGTACTTC.

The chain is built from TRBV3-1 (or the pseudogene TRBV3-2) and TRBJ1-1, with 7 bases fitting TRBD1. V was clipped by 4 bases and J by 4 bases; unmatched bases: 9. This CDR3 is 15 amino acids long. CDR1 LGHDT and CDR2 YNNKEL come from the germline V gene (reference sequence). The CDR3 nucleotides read TGTGCCAGCAGCCCCTTGACAGGGTCCCCCACTGAAGCTTTCTTT. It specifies CASSPLTGSPTEAFF.

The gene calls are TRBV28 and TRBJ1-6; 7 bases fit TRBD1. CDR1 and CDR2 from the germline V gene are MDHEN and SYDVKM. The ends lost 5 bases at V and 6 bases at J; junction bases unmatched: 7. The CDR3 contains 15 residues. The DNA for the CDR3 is TGTGCCAGCAGTGACAGGGAGAGGTTTAATTCACCCCTCCACTTT. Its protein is CASSDRERFNSPLHF.

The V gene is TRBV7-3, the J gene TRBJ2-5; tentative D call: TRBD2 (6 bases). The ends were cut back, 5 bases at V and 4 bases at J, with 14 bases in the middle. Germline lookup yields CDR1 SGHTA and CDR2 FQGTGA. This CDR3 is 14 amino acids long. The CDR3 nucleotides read TGTGCCAGCAGCCCAGACGGGACTCGAGAGACCCAGTACTTC. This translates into CASSPDGTRETQYF.

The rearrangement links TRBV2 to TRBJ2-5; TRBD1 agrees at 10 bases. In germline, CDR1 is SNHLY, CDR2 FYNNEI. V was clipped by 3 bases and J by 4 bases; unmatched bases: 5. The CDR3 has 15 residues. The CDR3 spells CASSDDRGRTETQYF. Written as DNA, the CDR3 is TGTGCCAGCAGTGATGACAGGGGGCGGACAGAGACCCAGTACTTC.

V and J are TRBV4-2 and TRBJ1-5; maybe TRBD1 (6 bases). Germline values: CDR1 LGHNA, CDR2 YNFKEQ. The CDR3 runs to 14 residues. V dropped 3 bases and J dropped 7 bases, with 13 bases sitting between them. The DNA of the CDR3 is TGTGCCAGCAGCCAGGGACAATCTCGGCAGCCCCAGCATTTT. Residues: CASSQGQSRQPQHF.

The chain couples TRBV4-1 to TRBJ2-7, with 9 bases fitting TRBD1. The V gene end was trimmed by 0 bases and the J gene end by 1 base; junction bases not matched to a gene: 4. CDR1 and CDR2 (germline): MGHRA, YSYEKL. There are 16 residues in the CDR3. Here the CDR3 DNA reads TGCGCCAGCAGCCAAGAGGACAGGGGAAGTTCCTACGAGCAGTACTTC. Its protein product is CASSQEDRGSSYEQYF.

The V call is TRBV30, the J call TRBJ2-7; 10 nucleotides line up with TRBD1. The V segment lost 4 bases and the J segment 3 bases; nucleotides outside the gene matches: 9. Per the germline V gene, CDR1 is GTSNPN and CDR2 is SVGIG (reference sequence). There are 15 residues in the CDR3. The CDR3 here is CAWNRRQGARYEQYF. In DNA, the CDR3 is TGTGCCTGGAATAGACGACAGGGGGCGCGCTACGAGCAGTACTTC.

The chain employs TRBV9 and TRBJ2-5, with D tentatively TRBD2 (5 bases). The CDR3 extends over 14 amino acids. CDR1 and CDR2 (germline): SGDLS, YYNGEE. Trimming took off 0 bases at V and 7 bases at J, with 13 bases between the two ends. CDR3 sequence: CASSVGSSGGTQYF. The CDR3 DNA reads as TGTGCCAGCAGCGTAGGATCCAGCGGTGGGACCCAGTACTTC.

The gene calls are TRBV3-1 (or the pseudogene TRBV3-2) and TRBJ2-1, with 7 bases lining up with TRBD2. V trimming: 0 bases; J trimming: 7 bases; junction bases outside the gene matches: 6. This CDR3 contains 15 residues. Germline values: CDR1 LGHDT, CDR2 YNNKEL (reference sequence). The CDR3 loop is CASSQENGGSNEQFF. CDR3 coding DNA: TGTGCCAGCAGCCAAGAAAATGGCGGGAGTAATGAGCAGTTCTTC.